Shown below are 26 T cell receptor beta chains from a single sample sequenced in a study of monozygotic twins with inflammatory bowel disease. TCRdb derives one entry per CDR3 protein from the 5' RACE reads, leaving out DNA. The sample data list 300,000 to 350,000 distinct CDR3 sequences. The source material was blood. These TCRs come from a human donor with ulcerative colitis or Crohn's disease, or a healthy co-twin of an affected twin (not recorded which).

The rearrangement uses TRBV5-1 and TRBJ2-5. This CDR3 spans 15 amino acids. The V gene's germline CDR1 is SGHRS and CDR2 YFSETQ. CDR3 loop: CASSFSAGIEETQYF. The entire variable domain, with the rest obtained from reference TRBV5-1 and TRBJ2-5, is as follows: KAGVTQTPRYLIKTRGQQVTLSCSPISGHRSVSWYQQTPGQGLQFLFEYFSETQRNKGNFPGRFSGRQFSNSRSEMNVSTLELGDSALYLCASSFSAGIEETQYFGPGTRLLVL.

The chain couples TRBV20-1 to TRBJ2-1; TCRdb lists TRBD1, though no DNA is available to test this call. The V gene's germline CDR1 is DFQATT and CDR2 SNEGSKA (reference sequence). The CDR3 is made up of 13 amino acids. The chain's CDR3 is CSASPGGGNEQFF.

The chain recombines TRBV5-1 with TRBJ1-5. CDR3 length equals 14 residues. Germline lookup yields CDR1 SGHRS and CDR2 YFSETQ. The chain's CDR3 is CASSLGLDNQPQHF.

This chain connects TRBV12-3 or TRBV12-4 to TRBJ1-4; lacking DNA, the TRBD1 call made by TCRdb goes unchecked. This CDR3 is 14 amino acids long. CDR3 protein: CASSLRGSNEKLFF.

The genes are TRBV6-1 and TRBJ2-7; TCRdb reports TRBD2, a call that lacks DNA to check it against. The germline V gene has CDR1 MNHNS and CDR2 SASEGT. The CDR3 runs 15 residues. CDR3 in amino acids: CASNTGLAGTYEQYF.

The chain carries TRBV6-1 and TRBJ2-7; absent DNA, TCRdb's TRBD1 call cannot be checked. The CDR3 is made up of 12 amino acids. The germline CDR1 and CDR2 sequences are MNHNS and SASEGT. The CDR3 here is CASSEFGTEQYF.

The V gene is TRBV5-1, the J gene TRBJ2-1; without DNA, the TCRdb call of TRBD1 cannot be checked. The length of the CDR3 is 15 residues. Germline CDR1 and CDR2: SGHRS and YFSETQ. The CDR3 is CASSLSGQGANEQFF.

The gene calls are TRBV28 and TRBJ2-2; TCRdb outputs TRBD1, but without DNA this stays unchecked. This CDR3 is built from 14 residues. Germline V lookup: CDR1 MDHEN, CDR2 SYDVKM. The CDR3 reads CASRGESDTGELFF.

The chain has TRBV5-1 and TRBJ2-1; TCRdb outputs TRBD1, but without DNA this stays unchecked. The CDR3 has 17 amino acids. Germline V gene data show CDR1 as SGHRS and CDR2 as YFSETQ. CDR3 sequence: CASSYSGGQGRNNEQFF.

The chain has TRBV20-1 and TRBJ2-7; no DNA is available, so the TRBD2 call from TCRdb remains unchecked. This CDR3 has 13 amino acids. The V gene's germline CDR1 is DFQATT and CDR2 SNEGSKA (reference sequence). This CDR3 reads CSATAPSESEQYF.

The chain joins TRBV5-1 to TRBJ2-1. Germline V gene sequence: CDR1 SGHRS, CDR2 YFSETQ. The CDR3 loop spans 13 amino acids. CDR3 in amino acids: CASSLLEKDEQFF.

CDR3 sequence: CASSVDRGAGRYNEQFF. This rearrangement joins TRBV9 to TRBJ2-1; TCRdb proposes TRBD1, but this gene call is untestable without DNA. The CDR3 spans 17 residues. Germline assignment: CDR1 SGDLS and CDR2 YYNGEE.

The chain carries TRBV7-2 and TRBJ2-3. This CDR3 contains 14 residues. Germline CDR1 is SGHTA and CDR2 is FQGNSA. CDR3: CASSLAAVGDTQYF.

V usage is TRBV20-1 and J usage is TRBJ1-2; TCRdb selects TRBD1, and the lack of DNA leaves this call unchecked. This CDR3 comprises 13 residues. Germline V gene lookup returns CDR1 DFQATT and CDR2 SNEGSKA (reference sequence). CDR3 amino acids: CSASGQAGYGYTF.

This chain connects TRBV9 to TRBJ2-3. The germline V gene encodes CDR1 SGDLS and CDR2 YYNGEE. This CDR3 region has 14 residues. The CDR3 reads CASSVAQYADTQYF.

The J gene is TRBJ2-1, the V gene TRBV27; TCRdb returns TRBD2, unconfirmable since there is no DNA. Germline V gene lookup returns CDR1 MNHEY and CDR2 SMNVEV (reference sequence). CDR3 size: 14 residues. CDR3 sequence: CASSLRLGLGEQFF.

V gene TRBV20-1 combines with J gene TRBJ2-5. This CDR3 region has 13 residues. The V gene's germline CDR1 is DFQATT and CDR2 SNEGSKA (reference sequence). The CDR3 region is CSASRTAQETQYF.

The CDR3 sequence is CASRDSARGDYTF. The V gene is TRBV27, the J gene TRBJ1-2; the D call of TRBD1 rests on TCRdb alone, since no DNA is present to check it. Germline CDR1 reads MNHEY; CDR2 reads SMNVEV (reference sequence). The CDR3 contains 13 residues.

This CDR3 reads CASSFRDGYGYTF. The gene calls are TRBV7-9 and TRBJ1-2; TCRdb returns TRBD1, unconfirmable since there is no DNA. CDR3 length equals 13 residues. Germline V gene sequence: CDR1 SEHNR, CDR2 FQNEAQ (reference sequence).

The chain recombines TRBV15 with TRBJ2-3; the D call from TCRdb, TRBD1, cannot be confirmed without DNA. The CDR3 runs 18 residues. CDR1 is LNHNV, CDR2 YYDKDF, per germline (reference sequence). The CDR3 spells CATSGLRQGDISTDTQYF. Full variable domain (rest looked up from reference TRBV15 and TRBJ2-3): DAMVIQNPRYQVTQFGKPVTLSCSQTLNHNVMYWYQQKSSQAPKLLFHYYDKDFNNEADTPDNFQSRRPNTSFCFLDIRSPGLGDTAMYLCATSGLRQGDISTDTQYFGPGTRLTVL.

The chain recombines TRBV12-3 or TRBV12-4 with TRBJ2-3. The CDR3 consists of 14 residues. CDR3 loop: CASTQMDPTDTQYF.

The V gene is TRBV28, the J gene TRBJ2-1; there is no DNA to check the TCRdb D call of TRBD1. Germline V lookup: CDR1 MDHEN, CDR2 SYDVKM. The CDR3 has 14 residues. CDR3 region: CASSLWTVNNEQFF.

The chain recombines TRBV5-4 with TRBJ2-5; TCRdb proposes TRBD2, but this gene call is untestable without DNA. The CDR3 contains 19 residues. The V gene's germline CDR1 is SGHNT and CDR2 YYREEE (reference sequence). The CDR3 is CASSLDTPKGLAIQETQYF.

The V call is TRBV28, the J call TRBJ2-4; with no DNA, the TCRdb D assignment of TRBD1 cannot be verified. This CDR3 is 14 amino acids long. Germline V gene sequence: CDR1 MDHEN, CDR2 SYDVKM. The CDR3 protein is CANSARGGPSIQYF.

The CDR3 protein is CASSPDIFTGELFF. This sequence joins TRBV7-6 and TRBJ2-2. Germline CDR1 and CDR2: SGHVS and FNYEAQ. This CDR3 has 14 amino acids.

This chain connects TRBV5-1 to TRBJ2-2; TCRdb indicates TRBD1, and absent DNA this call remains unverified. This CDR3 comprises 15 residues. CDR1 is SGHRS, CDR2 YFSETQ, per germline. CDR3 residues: CASSSDRVVTGELFF.